The text below deals with one TCR beta chain. This PCR relied on a set of 60 Vbeta primers and 13 Jbeta primers. TCRdb's table, derived via immunoSEQ multiplex PCR, lists solely in-frame clones and lacks some. This table has some 130,000 clones, roughly 77% appearing once. This specimen belongs to a study of cytomegalovirus exposure and HLA in healthy donors. Losses at the gene ends were 7 bases for V and 3 bases for J; bases not matched to a gene: 2. There are 12 residues in the CDR3. The germline V gene encodes CDR1 MNHNS and CDR2 SASEGT. The chain joins TRBV6-1 to TRBJ1-2, with 7 positions matching TRBD1. This sequence originates from a female donor in good health and CMV-seronegative. The specimen sequenced was PBMCs. The CDR3 DNA is TGTGCCAGCAAGACAGGGTACTATGGCTACACCTTC. Protein product: CASKTGYYGYTF.